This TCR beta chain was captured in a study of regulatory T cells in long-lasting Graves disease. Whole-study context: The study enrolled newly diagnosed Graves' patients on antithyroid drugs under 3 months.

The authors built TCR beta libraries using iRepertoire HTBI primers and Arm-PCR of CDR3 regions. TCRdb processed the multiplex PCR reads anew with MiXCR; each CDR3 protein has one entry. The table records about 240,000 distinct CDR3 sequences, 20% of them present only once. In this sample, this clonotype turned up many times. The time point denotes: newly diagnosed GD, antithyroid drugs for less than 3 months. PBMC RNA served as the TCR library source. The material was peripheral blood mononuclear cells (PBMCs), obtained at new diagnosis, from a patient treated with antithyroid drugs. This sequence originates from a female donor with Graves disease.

DNA for the CDR3: TGTGCCACCAGCAGAGATCAGGGGGGCCAAGAGACCCAGTACTTC. Translating gives CATSRDQGGQETQYF. This sequence joins TRBV15 and TRBJ2-5; tentative D call: TRBD1 (7 bases). The CDR3 has 15 residues. Trimming pared 0 bases from V and 1 base from J, leaving 9 bases between. The V gene's germline CDR1 is LNHNV and CDR2 YYDKDF (reference sequence).